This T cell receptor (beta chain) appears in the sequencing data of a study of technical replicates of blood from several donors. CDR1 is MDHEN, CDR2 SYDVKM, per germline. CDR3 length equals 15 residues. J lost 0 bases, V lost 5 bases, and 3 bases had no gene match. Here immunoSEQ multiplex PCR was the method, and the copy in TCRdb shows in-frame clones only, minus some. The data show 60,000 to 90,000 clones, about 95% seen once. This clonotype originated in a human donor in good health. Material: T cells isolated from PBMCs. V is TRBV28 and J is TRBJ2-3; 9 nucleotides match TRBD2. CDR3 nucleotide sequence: TGTGCCAGCAGTCGACTAGCGGTCAGCACAGATACGCAGTATTTT. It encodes CASSRLAVSTDTQYF.